The 22 T cell receptor beta chains below were found in one sample sequenced in a study of blood T cells in healthy people across ages. With a J-beta primer mix and a sample-barcoded 5' primer, a second PCR ran roughly 6 to 11 cycles. One entry per CDR3 protein, called by TCRdb with MiXCR from the 5' RACE reads. Of 1,500,000 or so distinct CDR3 sequences in the sample, 35% to 45% were seen once. The specimen sequenced was blood. The receptors stem from a woman in her late teens or twenties in good health.

This clonotype was counted a few times. The V gene is TRBV10-3, the J gene TRBJ2-1, with D perhaps TRBD2 (6 bases). This CDR3 has 11 amino acids. The V gene lost 5 bases and the J gene lost 11 bases, with 10 bases spanning the gap. The germline CDR1 and CDR2 sequences are ENHRY and SYGVKD. CDR3 DNA sequence: TGTGCCATCAGTTCCGGGACTCAGCAGTTCTTC. This gives the protein CAISSGTQQFF.

A few counts support this clonotype. This rearrangement joins TRBV4-1 to TRBJ2-7; no reliable D call. The V and J ends lost 1 base and 2 bases respectively, with 12 bases between them. This CDR3 comprises 15 residues. Germline V gene data show CDR1 as MGHRA and CDR2 as YSYEKL. The CDR3 sequence is CASSQGEGITYEQYF. CDR3 DNA sequence: TGCGCCAGCAGCCAAGGCGAAGGGATAACCTACGAGCAGTACTTC.

The rearrangement joins TRBV7-2 to TRBJ2-7, with 7 bases aligning to TRBD1. With V trimmed by 5 bases and J by 2 bases, 12 bases remained unmatched. Per the germline V gene, CDR1 is SGHTA and CDR2 is FQGNSA. CDR3 length: 16 amino acids. Written as DNA, the CDR3 is TGTGCCAGCAGCCGATACAGGGGAGCACCTACCTACGAGCAGTACTTC. Its protein product is CASSRYRGAPTYEQYF.

This clonotype was seen a handful of times. The V and J genes are TRBV10-2 and TRBJ2-1, with D hard to call. CDR1 and CDR2 (germline): WSHSY, SAAADI. Deletions cut 7 bases from V and 6 bases from J, with 13 bases between. The CDR3 consists of 13 residues. The CDR3 bases are TGCGCCAGCACCGCTTACTACTTCAATGAGCAGTTCTTC. It encodes CASTAYYFNEQFF.

This clonotype was picked up a small number of times. CDR3 amino acids: CASSLWKQGVGNTF. The CDR3 nucleotides read TGTGCCAGCAGTTTATGGAAACAGGGAGTGGGTAACACCTTC. The rearrangement links TRBV12-3 or TRBV12-4 to TRBJ1-2; D perhaps matches TRBD1 (6 bases). Deletions cut 2 bases from V and 12 bases from J, with 19 bases between. This CDR3 spans 14 amino acids.

This clonotype was recorded only once. This rearrangement joins TRBV11-2 to TRBJ1-2, with 9 bases identical to TRBD1. The germline V gene encodes CDR1 SGHAT and CDR2 FQNNGV. The CDR3 has 15 residues. V was clipped by 0 bases and J by 6 bases; unmatched bases: 5. The CDR3 bases are TGTGCCAGCAGCTTAGACCCACAGGGGGCTGATGGCTACACCTTC. Translating gives CASSLDPQGADGYTF.

The chain links TRBV12-3 or TRBV12-4 to TRBJ2-7; tentative D call: TRBD2 (6 bases). This CDR3 is 14 amino acids long. CDR3 sequence: CATREGQGSYEQYF. In nucleotides, the CDR3 is TGTGCGACTAGAGAGGGGCAGGGATCCTACGAGCAGTACTTC.

This chain uses TRBV4-1 with TRBJ1-1, with a tentative D call TRBD1 (5 bases). Germline assignment: CDR1 MGHRA and CDR2 YSYEKL. The CDR3 runs 14 residues. V lost 4 bases, J lost 0 bases, and 9 bases lay in between. CDR3 DNA sequence: TGCGCCAGCAGCCCTGTGGGGGTGAACACTGAAGCTTTCTTT. This encodes CASSPVGVNTEAFF.

The rearrangement uses TRBV5-1 and TRBJ2-1; TRBD2 aligns across 11 bases. The last part of the DNA fits TRBJ2-7 better; the J call may be wrong. The germline CDR1 and CDR2 sequences are SGHRS and YFSETQ. CDR3 length equals 16 residues. The CDR3: CASSNSGRASYNEQYF. CDR3 in DNA: TGCGCCAGCAGTAATAGCGGGAGGGCCTCCTACAATGAGCAGTACTTC.

As to this clonotype: One end of the junction fails to match germline, which may point to a read error. The chain couples TRBV5-1 to TRBJ2-1; 10 nucleotides line up with TRBD1. The CDR3 covers 15 residues. CDR1 and CDR2 (germline): SGHRS, YFSETQ. CDR3 sequence: CASSSGTGDYNGQFF. CDR3 sequence (DNA): TGCGCCAGCAGTTCCGGGACAGGGGATTACAATGGGCAGTTCTTC.

Comments on this clonotype: The junction departs from germline at one end; a sequencing error may be responsible. The chain recombines TRBV2 with TRBJ2-1, with 10 bases that match TRBD2. The CDR3 runs to 17 residues. From germline, CDR1 is SNHLY and CDR2 FYNNEI. The CDR3 protein is CASNEVASGRAQWEQFF. CDR3 nucleotide sequence: TGTGCCAGCAATGAAGTGGCTAGCGGGAGAGCCCAGTGGGAGCAGTTCTTC.

The chain is built from TRBV20-1 and TRBJ1-1; 7 nucleotides line up with TRBD1. The CDR3 is made up of 14 amino acids. Per germline, CDR1 DFQATT and CDR2 SNEGSKA (reference sequence). Losses at the gene ends were 3 bases for V and 6 bases for J; bases not matched to a gene: 10. The CDR3 nucleotides read TGCAGTGCTAGGGCACCAGGGACAGTATCTGAAGCTTTCTTT. Translated, it gives CSARAPGTVSEAFF.

The chain joins TRBV9 to TRBJ2-5, with 8 bases identical to TRBD2. The J call may be incorrect, as the DNA end agrees better with TRBJ2-7. The CDR3 is made up of 16 amino acids. Germline V gene sequence: CDR1 SGDLS, CDR2 YYNGEE. CDR3 sequence: CASSSSAGVISYEQYF. In nucleotides, the CDR3 is TGTGCCAGCAGCTCCTCAGCGGGAGTAATATCCTACGAGCAGTACTTC.

CDR3 region: CASSLGLASGRSLYNEQFF. In DNA form, the CDR3 reads TGTGCCAGCAGCTTAGGGCTGGCTAGCGGGAGGTCCCTCTACAATGAGCAGTTCTTC. This chain joins TRBV7-9 and TRBJ2-1; 11 positions match TRBD2. Per the germline V gene, CDR1 is SEHNR and CDR2 is FQNEAQ (reference sequence). V trimming: 1 base; J trimming: 3 bases; junction bases outside the gene matches: 11. The CDR3 is made up of 19 amino acids.

Details on this clonotype: The germline gene is not matched at one end of the junction; a read error may be the cause. V gene TRBV28 combines with J gene TRBJ2-1; D is undetermined. The germline gives CDR1 MDHEN, CDR2 SYDVKM. The CDR3 sequence is 18 residues long. For the CDR3, the DNA is TGTGCCAGCAGTTTAATGGAGAGGCGCAGCCCCGAGTACAGTGAGCAGTTCTTC. Translation: CASSLMERRSPEYSEQFF.

J is TRBJ2-2 and V is TRBV7-9; 8 bases fit TRBD1. With V trimmed by 7 bases and J by 1 base, 8 bases remained unmatched. Germline V gives CDR1 SEHNR, CDR2 FQNEAQ (reference sequence). There are 16 residues in the CDR3. The CDR3 nucleotides read TGTGCCAGCAACTCAGGGGGCTCTAGGAACACCGGGGAGCTGTTTTTT. This gives the protein CASNSGGSRNTGELFF.

The chain joins TRBV20-1 to TRBJ1-1, with 8 bases that match TRBD1. The CDR3 loop spans 14 amino acids. Germline CDR1 DFQATT, CDR2 SNEGSKA (reference sequence). V lost 6 bases, J lost 1 base, and 7 bases stayed unmatched. CDR3 DNA: TGCAGTGCAGGACAGGGTATAACGAACACTGAAGCTTTCTTT. Encoded protein: CSAGQGITNTEAFF.

The CDR3 DNA follows: TGTGCCTACCGAGGGCTTACCTACGAGCAGTTCTTC. It yields the protein CAYRGLTYEQFF. V is TRBV30 and J is TRBJ2-7; D is perhaps TRBD2 (5 bases). The end of the DNA aligns better with TRBJ2-1, so the J call may be wrong. Germline CDR1 GTSNPN, CDR2 SVGIG (reference sequence). The CDR3 has 12 amino acids.

This clonotype appeared a few times. The rearrangement links TRBV24-1 to TRBJ1-1; D remains ambiguous. Trimming pared 7 bases from V and 1 base from J, leaving 9 bases between. The CDR3 sequence is 13 residues long. The V gene's germline CDR1 is KGHDR and CDR2 SFDVKD. CDR3 sequence: CATRGMENTEAFF. The CDR3 DNA reads TGTGCCACCAGGGGGATGGAGAACACTGAAGCTTTCTTT.

The V and J genes are TRBV28 and TRBJ1-5; possibly TRBD1 for D (6 bases). Trimming took off 2 bases at V and 6 bases at J, with 17 bases between the two ends. CDR1 MDHEN and CDR2 SYDVKM come from the germline V gene. This CDR3 comprises 16 residues. In nucleotides, the CDR3 is TGTGCCAGCAGTTTAGGCAGGGGTGTCCTTAGTCAGCCCCAGCATTTT. Translated, it gives CASSLGRGVLSQPQHF.

This chain connects TRBV7-8 to TRBJ2-1, with D hard to call. Deletions cut 2 bases from V and 0 bases from J, with 8 bases between. The CDR3 runs 15 residues. Germline loops: CDR1 SGHVS, CDR2 FQNEAQ. The CDR3 is CASSLSLVSYNEQFF. As DNA, the CDR3 is TGTGCCAGCAGCTTAAGTCTAGTCTCCTACAATGAGCAGTTCTTC. The variable domain in full, completed from reference TRBV7-8 and TRBJ2-1, reads GAGVSQSPRYKVAKRGQDVALRCDPISGHVSLFWYQQALGQGPEFLTYFQNEAQLDKSGLPSDRFFAERPEGSVSTLKIQRTQQEDSAVYLCASSLSLVSYNEQFFGPGTRLTVL.

In the case of this clonotype: Sequence at one end of the junction differs from germline and may be a read error. The chain couples TRBV12-3 or TRBV12-4 to TRBJ2-3; possibly TRBD2 for D (6 bases). This CDR3 has 14 amino acids. As DNA, the CDR3 is TGTGCCAGCAGTTTCGGACTAAGAACAGATGCGCAGTATTTT. Residues: CASSFGLRTDAQYF.